This is a list of T cell receptor beta chains from one sample in a study of early T cells in non-severe SARS-CoV-2 infection. TCRdb re-called the 5' RACE reads through MiXCR, storing one row per CDR3 protein. The repertoire consists of tens of thousands of distinct CDR3 sequences, with approximately 11% occurring once and the leading ten covering roughly 3%. Sequencing was performed on whole blood, taken at baseline. The receptor source for this set is an adult who was a healthcare worker with PCR-confirmed SARS-CoV-2 infection or an uninfected control (not recorded which). Both conserved end residues are part of each CDR3. Each record gives: J gene, V gene, D gene, clone size, CDR3 DNA, CDR3 protein. A D gene is named only where the DNA matches it firmly. A clone size is listed for some rows: how often the clone was seen (once, few, many), or a class if it is expanded.

J gene: TRBJ2-5
V gene: TRBV7-9
D gene: -
clone size: -
CDR3 DNA: TGTGCCAGCAGCAGCGCGAGAGCCCAGTACTTC
CDR3 protein: CASSSARAQYF

J gene: TRBJ2-3
V gene: TRBV29-1
D gene: -
clone size: many
CDR3 DNA: TGCAGCGTCGGAACTAGCACAGATACGCAGTATTTT
CDR3 protein: CSVGTSTDTQYF

J gene: TRBJ2-1
V gene: TRBV7-2
D gene: -
clone size: few
CDR3 DNA: TGTGCCAGCAGCTTAATAAGGGCCAGCGATGAGCAGTTCTTC
CDR3 protein: CASSLIRASDEQFF

J gene: TRBJ1-4
V gene: TRBV7-9
D gene: -
clone size: few
CDR3 DNA: TGTGCCAGCAGCTTAGAAGGGCTGGGTGAAAAACTGTTTTTT
CDR3 protein: CASSLEGLGEKLFF

J gene: TRBJ1-5
V gene: TRBV10-3
D gene: -
clone size: -
CDR3 DNA: TGTGCCATCAGTGAGTCCGGAGCTATGAATCAGCCCCAGCATTTT
CDR3 protein: CAISESGAMNQPQHF

J gene: TRBJ1-1
V gene: TRBV10-3
D gene: TRBD1
clone size: -
CDR3 DNA: TGTGCCATCAGTGGAGGCAGGGGGCGAGACACTGAAGCTTTCTTT
CDR3 protein: CAISGGRGRDTEAFF

J gene: TRBJ2-1
V gene: TRBV10-2
D gene: -
clone size: few
CDR3 DNA: TGCGCCAGCAGTGAACCTCCCCTAGACAATGAGCAGTTCTTC
CDR3 protein: CASSEPPLDNEQFF

J gene: TRBJ2-7
V gene: TRBV7-9
D gene: -
clone size: -
CDR3 DNA: TGTGCCAGCAGCCAGAACACAGGGCCAGAAAGCTACGAGCAGTACTTC
CDR3 protein: CASSQNTGPESYEQYF

J gene: TRBJ2-5
V gene: TRBV4-1
D gene: -
clone size: many
CDR3 DNA: TGCGCCAGCAGCCAGAGGGAGACCCAGTACTTC
CDR3 protein: CASSQRETQYF

J gene: TRBJ2-7
V gene: TRBV7-2
D gene: -
clone size: few
CDR3 DNA: TGTGCCAGCAGCTTAACTACCTACGAGCAGTACTTC
CDR3 protein: CASSLTTYEQYF

J gene: TRBJ1-1
V gene: TRBV2
D gene: -
clone size: few
CDR3 DNA: TGTGCCACCACTGCCAGGGGCCTCTGGGGGGGCACTGAAGCTTTCTTT
CDR3 protein: CATTARGLWGGTEAFF

J gene: TRBJ1-2
V gene: TRBV11-2
D gene: -
clone size: few
CDR3 DNA: TGTGCCAGCAGCACCCTACAGGGCCTAGGAGGCTACACCTTC
CDR3 protein: CASSTLQGLGGYTF

J gene: TRBJ2-7
V gene: TRBV19
D gene: -
clone size: many
CDR3 DNA: TGTGCCAGTTGGGGCGGCCACGGGCAGTACTTC
CDR3 protein: CASWGGHGQYF

J gene: TRBJ2-5
V gene: TRBV6-2/TRBV6-3
D gene: -
clone size: -
CDR3 DNA: TGTGCCAGCAGTCAGGGGCTACAAGAGACCCAGTACTTC
CDR3 protein: CASSQGLQETQYF

J gene: TRBJ1-1
V gene: TRBV2
D gene: -
clone size: -
CDR3 DNA: TGTGCCAGCGATTTGATCCGGGCCGATGGGACTGAAGCTTTCTTT
CDR3 protein: CASDLIRADGTEAFF

J gene: TRBJ1-2
V gene: TRBV2
D gene: -
clone size: -
CDR3 DNA: TGTGCCAGCAGTGGAGGGACACCTTTGGGATATGGCTACACCTTC
CDR3 protein: CASSGGTPLGYGYTF

J gene: TRBJ1-1
V gene: TRBV18
D gene: -
clone size: -
CDR3 DNA: TGTGCCAGCTCACCAGTGGGAATGAACACTGAAGCTTTCTTT
CDR3 protein: CASSPVGMNTEAFF

J gene: TRBJ1-1
V gene: TRBV7-7
D gene: -
clone size: few
CDR3 DNA: TGTGCTAGCAGCCGACTTACAGTAAACACTGAAGCTTTCTTT
CDR3 protein: CASSRLTVNTEAFF

J gene: TRBJ2-7
V gene: TRBV7-3
D gene: TRBD2
clone size: many
CDR3 DNA: TGTGCCAGCAGCTCCGGCCCTTCATCGGGACTAGCGGGGAGGGGCGAGCAGTACTTC
CDR3 protein: CASSSGPSSGLAGRGEQYF

J gene: TRBJ1-2
V gene: TRBV28
D gene: -
clone size: -
CDR3 DNA: TGTGCCAGCAGTTTCTGGTATGATCCATATGACTATGGCTACACCTTC
CDR3 protein: CASSFWYDPYDYGYTF

J gene: TRBJ2-3
V gene: TRBV20-1
D gene: TRBD2
clone size: many
CDR3 DNA: TGCAGTGCCCGGACTAGGGCGGGCACAGATACGCAGTATTTT
CDR3 protein: CSARTRAGTDTQYF

J gene: TRBJ2-6
V gene: TRBV12-3/TRBV12-4
D gene: -
clone size: many
CDR3 DNA: TGTGCCAGCAGTTTCCTAGTCGCAGGGAGCTCTGGGGCCAACGTCCTGACTTTC
CDR3 protein: CASSFLVAGSSGANVLTF

J gene: TRBJ2-4
V gene: TRBV19
D gene: TRBD2
clone size: -
CDR3 DNA: TGTGCCAGTGCACCTAGCGGGGGGGCGGGAAACATTCAGTACTTC
CDR3 protein: CASAPSGGAGNIQYF

J gene: TRBJ2-3
V gene: TRBV29-1
D gene: -
clone size: few
CDR3 DNA: TGCAGCGTTGATCTATTGCCGGTCCCTAGCACAGATACGCAGTATTTT
CDR3 protein: CSVDLLPVPSTDTQYF